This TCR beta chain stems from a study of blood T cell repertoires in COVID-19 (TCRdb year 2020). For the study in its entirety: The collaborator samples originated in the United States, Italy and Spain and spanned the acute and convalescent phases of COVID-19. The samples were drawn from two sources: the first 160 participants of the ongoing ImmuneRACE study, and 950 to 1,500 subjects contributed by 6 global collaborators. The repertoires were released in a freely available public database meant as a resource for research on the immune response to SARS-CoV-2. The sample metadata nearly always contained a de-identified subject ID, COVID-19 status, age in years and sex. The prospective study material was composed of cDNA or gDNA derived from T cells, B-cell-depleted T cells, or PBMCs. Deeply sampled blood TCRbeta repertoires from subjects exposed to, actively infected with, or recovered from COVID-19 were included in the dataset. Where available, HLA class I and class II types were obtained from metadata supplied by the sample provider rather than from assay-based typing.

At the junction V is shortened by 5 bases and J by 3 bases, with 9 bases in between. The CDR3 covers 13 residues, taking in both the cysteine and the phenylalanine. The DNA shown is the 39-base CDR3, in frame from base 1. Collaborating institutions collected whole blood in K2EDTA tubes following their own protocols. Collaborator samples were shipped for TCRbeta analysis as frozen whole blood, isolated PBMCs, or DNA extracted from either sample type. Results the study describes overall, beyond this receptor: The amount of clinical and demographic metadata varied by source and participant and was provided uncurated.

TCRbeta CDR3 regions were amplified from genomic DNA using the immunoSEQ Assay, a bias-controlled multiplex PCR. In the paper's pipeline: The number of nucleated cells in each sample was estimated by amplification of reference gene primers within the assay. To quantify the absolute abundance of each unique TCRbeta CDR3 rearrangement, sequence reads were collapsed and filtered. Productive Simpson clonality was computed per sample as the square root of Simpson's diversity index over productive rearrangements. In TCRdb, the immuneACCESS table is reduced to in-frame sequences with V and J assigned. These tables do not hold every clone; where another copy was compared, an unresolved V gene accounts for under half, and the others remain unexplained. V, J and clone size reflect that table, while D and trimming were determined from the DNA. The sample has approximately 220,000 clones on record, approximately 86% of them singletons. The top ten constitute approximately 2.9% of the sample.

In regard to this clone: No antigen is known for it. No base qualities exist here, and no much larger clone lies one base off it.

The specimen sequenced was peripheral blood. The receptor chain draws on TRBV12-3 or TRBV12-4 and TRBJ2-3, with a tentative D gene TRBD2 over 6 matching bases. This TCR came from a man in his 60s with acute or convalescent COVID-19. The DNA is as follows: TGTGCCAGCAGTCGACTAGAGACAGATACGCAGTATTTT. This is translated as CASSRLETDTQYF.